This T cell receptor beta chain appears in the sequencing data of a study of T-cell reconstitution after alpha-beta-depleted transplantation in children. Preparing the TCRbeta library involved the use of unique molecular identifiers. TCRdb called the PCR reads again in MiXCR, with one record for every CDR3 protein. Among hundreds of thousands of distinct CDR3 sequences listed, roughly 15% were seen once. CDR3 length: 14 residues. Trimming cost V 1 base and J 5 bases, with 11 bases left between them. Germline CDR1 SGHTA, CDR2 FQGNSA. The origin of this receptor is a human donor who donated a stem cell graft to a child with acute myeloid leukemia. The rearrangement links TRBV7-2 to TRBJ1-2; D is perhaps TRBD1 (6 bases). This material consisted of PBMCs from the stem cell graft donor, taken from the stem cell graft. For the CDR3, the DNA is TGTGCCAGCAGCTTAGATCCAGGGGAATATGGCTACACCTTC. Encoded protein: CASSLDPGEYGYTF. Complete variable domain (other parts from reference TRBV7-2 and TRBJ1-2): GAGVSQSPSNKVTEKGKDVELRCDPISGHTALYWYRQSLGQGLEFLIYFQGNSAPDKSGLPSDRFSAERTGGSVSTLTIQRTQQEDSAVYLCASSLDPGEYGYTFGSGTRLTVV.